The rows below give T cell receptor beta chains drawn from one sample of a study of blood T cells in healthy people across ages. TCRdb called the 5' RACE reads again in MiXCR, with one record for every CDR3 protein. The repertoire includes 780,000 or so distinct CDR3 sequences, roughly 50% of them detected once, and approximately 40% sits in the top ten. Sequenced material: blood. Every receptor here comes from an elderly man in good health. Each CDR3 is given with its conserved first and last residue. Fields, in order: J gene, V gene, CDR3 length, D gene, clone size, CDR3 DNA, CDR3 protein. D genes are given only for firm matches. A row's size may be missing; if present it is once, few, many or a size class.

j_call: TRBJ2-7
v_call: TRBV7-8
cdr3_length: 15
d_call: TRBD1
clone_size: .
cdr3_nt: TGTGCCAGCATCTTGATCCGGGACAGATACAATGAGCAGTACTTC
cdr3_aa: CASILIRDRYNEQYF

j_call: TRBJ2-4
v_call: TRBV20-1
cdr3_length: 14
d_call: .
clone_size: .
cdr3_nt: TGCAGTGCTAGTGCTCTGTCGGGCAAAAACATTCAGTACTTC
cdr3_aa: CSASALSGKNIQYF

j_call: TRBJ2-1
v_call: TRBV5-1
cdr3_length: 14
d_call: TRBD1
clone_size: few
cdr3_nt: TGCGCCAGCAGCCTCGGGACAGGCCACCATGAGCAGTTCTTC
cdr3_aa: CASSLGTGHHEQFF

j_call: TRBJ1-2
v_call: TRBV5-6
cdr3_length: 16
d_call: TRBD1
clone_size: .
cdr3_nt: TGTGCCAGCAGCTCAGACAGGGCCACTGCCATCTATGGCTACACCTTC
cdr3_aa: CASSSDRATAIYGYTF

j_call: TRBJ2-7
v_call: TRBV10-3
cdr3_length: 12
d_call: .
clone_size: .
cdr3_nt: TGTGCCATCAGTGATAACAGCTACGAGCAGTACTTC
cdr3_aa: CAISDNSYEQYF

j_call: TRBJ2-7
v_call: TRBV20-1
cdr3_length: 13
d_call: .
clone_size: few
cdr3_nt: TGCAGTGCCTTCGGCCCCGGCCACTACGAGCAGTACTTC
cdr3_aa: CSAFGPGHYEQYF

j_call: TRBJ2-6
v_call: TRBV28
cdr3_length: 18
d_call: .
clone_size: .
cdr3_nt: TGTGCCAGCAGTCTCTACGGCAGGACCAACTCTGGGGCCAACGTCCTGACTTTC
cdr3_aa: CASSLYGRTNSGANVLTF

j_call: TRBJ2-5
v_call: TRBV9
cdr3_length: 16
d_call: TRBD2
clone_size: .
cdr3_nt: TGTGCCAGCAGCGAACCGGGACTAGCGGGAAGAGAGACCCAGTACTTC
cdr3_aa: CASSEPGLAGRETQYF

j_call: TRBJ1-1
v_call: TRBV6-5
cdr3_length: 13
d_call: .
clone_size: .
cdr3_nt: TGTGCCAGCAGTTACTCCCGGACAGCGGGTGCTTTCTTT
cdr3_aa: CASSYSRTAGAFF

j_call: TRBJ2-2
v_call: TRBV12-3/TRBV12-4
cdr3_length: 14
d_call: TRBD1
clone_size: .
cdr3_nt: TGTGCCAGCAGTTCATTCGACAGGGCCGGGGAGCTGTTTTTT
cdr3_aa: CASSSFDRAGELFF

j_call: TRBJ2-4
v_call: TRBV12-3/TRBV12-4
cdr3_length: 13
d_call: .
clone_size: .
cdr3_nt: TGTGCCAGCAGACCCGGGCGACGCAGCATTCAGTACTTC
cdr3_aa: CASRPGRRSIQYF

j_call: TRBJ2-7
v_call: TRBV2
cdr3_length: 14
d_call: .
clone_size: .
cdr3_nt: TGTGCCAGCAGGCAGAGGGGTCACACCTACGAGCAGTACTTC
cdr3_aa: CASRQRGHTYEQYF

j_call: TRBJ2-2
v_call: TRBV29-1
cdr3_length: 14
d_call: .
clone_size: .
cdr3_nt: TGCAGCGGCGCGGGGACCGCGAACACCGGGGAGCTGTTTTTT
cdr3_aa: CSGAGTANTGELFF

j_call: TRBJ2-3
v_call: TRBV27
cdr3_length: 12
d_call: .
clone_size: few
cdr3_nt: TGTGCCAGCAGTTCCGAATTTGGATACGCGTATTTT
cdr3_aa: CASSSEFGYAYF

j_call: TRBJ2-7
v_call: TRBV27
cdr3_length: 15
d_call: TRBD1
clone_size: .
cdr3_nt: TGTGCCAGCAGTCTGCTCGGGACAGGGGCCTACGAGCAGTACTTC
cdr3_aa: CASSLLGTGAYEQYF

j_call: TRBJ2-7
v_call: TRBV10-3
cdr3_length: 17
d_call: TRBD2
clone_size: .
cdr3_nt: TGTGCCATCAGGGGGGGACTAGCGGGAGATTTGTCCTACGAGCAGTACTTC
cdr3_aa: CAIRGGLAGDLSYEQYF

j_call: TRBJ2-7
v_call: TRBV10-3
cdr3_length: 14
d_call: .
clone_size: few
cdr3_nt: TGTGCCATCAGTTCCGGGACTTATACCTACGAGCAGTACTTC
cdr3_aa: CAISSGTYTYEQYF

j_call: TRBJ2-5
v_call: TRBV3-1
cdr3_length: 15
d_call: .
clone_size: few
cdr3_nt: TGTGCCAGCAGCCAAGATGGGATGGGGCAGGAGACCCAGTACTTC
cdr3_aa: CASSQDGMGQETQYF

j_call: TRBJ1-2
v_call: TRBV7-9
cdr3_length: 15
d_call: TRBD1
clone_size: .
cdr3_nt: TGTGCCAGCAGCTTAGTAGGGGGACAGTACTATGGCTACACCTTC
cdr3_aa: CASSLVGGQYYGYTF

j_call: TRBJ1-4
v_call: TRBV29-1
cdr3_length: 12
d_call: .
clone_size: .
cdr3_nt: TGCAGCGCTTGGGCCATTAATGAAAAACTGTTTTTT
cdr3_aa: CSAWAINEKLFF

j_call: TRBJ1-4
v_call: TRBV7-9
cdr3_length: 16
d_call: .
clone_size: .
cdr3_nt: TGTGCCAGCAGCCCCCGCGAGGGGCTAACTAATGAAAAACTGTTTTTT
cdr3_aa: CASSPREGLTNEKLFF

j_call: TRBJ2-7
v_call: TRBV6-2/TRBV6-3
cdr3_length: 16
d_call: .
clone_size: .
cdr3_nt: TGTGCCAGCAGTTACGCTGGCTCGTCTACCAGCCGCGAGCAGTACTTC
cdr3_aa: CASSYAGSSTSREQYF

j_call: TRBJ2-3
v_call: TRBV3-1
cdr3_length: 14
d_call: .
clone_size: few
cdr3_nt: TGTGCCAGCAGCCAAGGGGAGTTGCATAGATACGCGTATTTT
cdr3_aa: CASSQGELHRYAYF

j_call: TRBJ1-2
v_call: TRBV2
cdr3_length: 13
d_call: .
clone_size: .
cdr3_nt: TGTGCCAGCATCTTATTTCCCCTCGGAGGCTACACCTTC
cdr3_aa: CASILFPLGGYTF

j_call: TRBJ2-2
v_call: TRBV5-1
cdr3_length: 14
d_call: .
clone_size: .
cdr3_nt: TGCGCCAGCAGCTCCGAAATGAACACCGGGGAGCTGTTTTTT
cdr3_aa: CASSSEMNTGELFF

j_call: TRBJ2-5
v_call: TRBV28
cdr3_length: 15
d_call: TRBD1
clone_size: .
cdr3_nt: TGTGCCAGCAGTTTTTCCGGGACAGGGGTCGAGACCCAGTACTTC
cdr3_aa: CASSFSGTGVETQYF

j_call: TRBJ2-7
v_call: TRBV29-1
cdr3_length: 15
d_call: TRBD2
clone_size: .
cdr3_nt: TGCAGCGTGGGGTCCGGACTAGCGGGAGGGCACGAGCAGTACTTC
cdr3_aa: CSVGSGLAGGHEQYF

j_call: TRBJ1-2
v_call: TRBV7-9
cdr3_length: 16
d_call: TRBD1
clone_size: few
cdr3_nt: TGTGCCAGCAGCGGAGGGTGGGACAGGGTTGGCTATGGCTACACCTTC
cdr3_aa: CASSGGWDRVGYGYTF

j_call: TRBJ2-3
v_call: TRBV6-1
cdr3_length: 14
d_call: TRBD2
clone_size: .
cdr3_nt: TGTGCCAGCACCTCTAGCGGGAGGGCAGATACGCAGTATTTT
cdr3_aa: CASTSSGRADTQYF

j_call: TRBJ2-1
v_call: TRBV7-3
cdr3_length: 15
d_call: TRBD2
clone_size: .
cdr3_nt: TGTGCCAGCAGCGACGGGGCGGGAGTTGGCAATGAGCAGTTCTTC
cdr3_aa: CASSDGAGVGNEQFF

j_call: TRBJ1-6
v_call: TRBV12-3/TRBV12-4
cdr3_length: 13
d_call: .
clone_size: .
cdr3_nt: TGTGCCAGCAGTTTAAAGGGTAATTCACCCCTCCACTTT
cdr3_aa: CASSLKGNSPLHF

j_call: TRBJ2-7
v_call: TRBV5-1
cdr3_length: 14
d_call: TRBD1
clone_size: .
cdr3_nt: TGCGCCAGCAGCCCCGGACAGGGTTACTACGAGCAGTACTTC
cdr3_aa: CASSPGQGYYEQYF

j_call: TRBJ2-2
v_call: TRBV29-1
cdr3_length: 14
d_call: .
clone_size: .
cdr3_nt: TGCAGCGTTCCAGGGGCTTATCGAACCGGGGAGCTGTTTTTT
cdr3_aa: CSVPGAYRTGELFF

j_call: TRBJ2-5
v_call: TRBV12-5
cdr3_length: 12
d_call: .
clone_size: .
cdr3_nt: TGTGCTAGTGGTCTACATCGGGAGACCCAGTACTTC
cdr3_aa: CASGLHRETQYF

j_call: TRBJ2-1
v_call: TRBV10-3
cdr3_length: 13
d_call: TRBD1
clone_size: .
cdr3_nt: TGTGCCATCAGTGGGGGACAGTACAATGAGCAGTTCTTC
cdr3_aa: CAISGGQYNEQFF